These 14 T cell receptor beta chains originate from one sample sequenced in a study of blood T cell repertoires in COVID-19. Sequenced by immunoSEQ multiplex PCR; TCRdb stores in-frame clones only, minus some. Of a few hundred thousand clones in the sample, around 89% were seen once. Sequenced input: peripheral blood. These receptors came from a woman in her 30s with COVID-19, enrolled during active disease.

This chain links TRBV6-5 with TRBJ1-1; D might be TRBD1 (6 bases). Germline CDR1 reads MNHEY; CDR2 reads SVGAGI. This CDR3 comprises 14 residues. Trimming took off 10 bases at V and 3 bases at J, with 18 bases between the two ends. The CDR3 region has the DNA TGTGCCATAAATTCCGGGACATGGGACACTGAAGCTTTCTTT. Translation gives CAINSGTWDTEAFF.

This chain connects TRBV6-5 to TRBJ2-5, with 8 bases lining up with TRBD2. The germline V gene has CDR1 MNHEY and CDR2 SVGAGI. The V and J ends lost 10 bases and 5 bases, in that order; junction bases with no gene match: 6. CDR3 length: 12 residues. The CDR3 spells CATGGAVETQYF. The CDR3 DNA is TGTGCCACCGGGGGGGCGGTGGAGACCCAGTACTTC.

The chain uses TRBV19 and TRBJ1-5, with D uncertain. V was shortened by 3 bases and J by 7 bases, with 10 bases between the two germline ends. Germline lookup yields CDR1 LNHDA and CDR2 SQIVND (reference sequence). The CDR3 spans 13 residues. CDR3 region: CASSMWSEQPQHF. DNA for the CDR3: TGTGCCAGTAGTATGTGGAGCGAGCAGCCCCAGCATTTT.

V gene TRBV5-5 combines with J gene TRBJ1-3; 9 positions match TRBD1. CDR1 SGHKS and CDR2 YYEKEE come from the germline V gene (reference sequence). CDR3 length: 14 residues. The V and J ends lost 3 bases and 3 bases, in that order; junction bases with no gene match: 1. CDR3 nucleotide sequence: TGTGCCAGCAGCTGGACAGGGGATGGAAACACCATATATTTT. Translated, it gives CASSWTGDGNTIYF.

The genes are TRBV27 and TRBJ2-1; TRBD2 matches at 15 bases. V was clipped by 10 bases and J by 7 bases; unmatched bases: 8. CDR1 MNHEY and CDR2 SMNVEV come from the germline V gene (reference sequence). The CDR3 spans 15 residues. The CDR3 sequence is CATGLAGGPGNEQFF. The CDR3 DNA sequence: TGTGCCACTGGACTAGCGGGGGGGCCGGGAAATGAGCAGTTCTTC.

The chain joins TRBV11-3 to TRBJ1-6; weak D call: TRBD1 (5 bases). V was cut by 3 bases and J by 14 bases, with 17 bases left in between. The CDR3 extends over 14 amino acids. From germline, CDR1 is SGHNT and CDR2 YENEEA. DNA for the CDR3: TGTGCCAGCAGCTTGTTCAGGGATGGCCCCACCCTCCACTTT. Protein sequence: CASSLFRDGPTLHF.

This chain connects TRBV7-2 to TRBJ1-1, with TRBD1 identical over 11 bases. V lost 5 bases to trimming and J lost 7 bases; unmatched junction nucleotides: 3. The germline gives CDR1 SGHTA, CDR2 FQGNSA. The CDR3 totals 13 residues. CDR3 nucleotides: TGTGCCAGCAGCGGACAGGGGGCAGGTGAAGCTTTCTTT. This codes for CASSGQGAGEAFF.

This clone was observed a handful of times. The genes are TRBV2 and TRBJ1-5; D call uncertain. Germline loops: CDR1 SNHLY, CDR2 FYNNEI. There are 15 residues in the CDR3. Trimming shortened V by 6 bases and J by 2 bases, and 14 bases separated the two germline ends. The CDR3 DNA reads TGTGCCAGCAGGACGGGGTGGATGGGCAATCAGCCCCAGCATTTT. This codes for CASRTGWMGNQPQHF.

The CDR3 DNA follows: TGTGCCAGCTCACTAAACACCGGGGAGCTGTTTTTT. It yields the protein CASSLNTGELFF. The chain employs TRBV18 and TRBJ2-2; D not certain. This CDR3 is 12 amino acids long. The germline V and J ends were trimmed by 4 bases and 2 bases, with 2 bases remaining between them. From germline, CDR1 is KGHSH and CDR2 LQKENI.

The V and J genes are TRBV3-1 (or the pseudogene TRBV3-2) and TRBJ1-5, with no clear D. The germline gives CDR1 LGHDT, CDR2 YNNKEL (reference sequence). Trimming stripped 5 bases from V and 5 bases from J, with 10 bases between. There are 13 residues in the CDR3. The CDR3 region has the DNA TGTGCCAGCAGCTTCAACCGGGATCAGCCCCAGCATTTT. It codes for CASSFNRDQPQHF.

This clone was detected only a few times. CDR3 loop: CASKKRTGDQPQHF. CDR3 coding DNA: TGTGCCAGCAAAAAAAGGACAGGGGACCAGCCCCAGCATTTT. The rearrangement joins TRBV27 to TRBJ1-5, with TRBD1 matching 9 bases. Germline CDR1 MNHEY, CDR2 SMNVEV (reference sequence). The CDR3 length is 14 residues. V was pared by 7 bases and J by 7 bases, with 8 bases of the junction left unmatched.

Comments on this clone: A much larger clone differs by one base, so this may be a read error. The J gene is TRBJ2-2, the V gene TRBV6-5, with TRBD1 matching over 7 bases. The germline CDR1 and CDR2 sequences are MNHEY and SVGAGI. The CDR3 is made up of 14 amino acids. The V gene end was trimmed by 5 bases and the J gene end by 2 bases; junction bases not matched to a gene: 2. CDR3 sequence (DNA): TGTGCCAGCAGTCGGGACAGAAACACCGGGGAGCTGTTTTTT. It yields the protein CASSRDRNTGELFF.

The gene calls are TRBV2 and TRBJ2-5; tentatively, D is TRBD2 (5 bases). CDR3 length: 12 residues. V shed 6 bases and J shed 5 bases, with 10 bases lying between them. Germline loops: CDR1 SNHLY, CDR2 FYNNEI. CDR3 sequence (DNA): TGTGCCAGCAGGTCGCCGGGGGAGACCCAGTACTTC. Its protein is CASRSPGETQYF.

The chain has TRBV19 and TRBJ1-5; 12 nucleotides match TRBD1. J lost 6 bases, V lost 3 bases, and 9 bases had no gene match. Germline CDR1 is LNHDA and CDR2 is SQIVND (reference sequence). CDR3 length equals 17 residues. The CDR3 protein is CASSIVGQGALSQPQHF. Written as DNA, the CDR3 is TGTGCCAGTAGTATCGTGGGACAGGGGGCTCTCTCTCAGCCCCAGCATTTT.